This T cell receptor beta chain appears in the sequencing data of a study of T-cell memory formation after mild COVID-19. Background on the study: TCR clusters largely stayed donor specific.

The V and J ends lost 5 bases and 7 bases respectively, with 14 bases between them. This CDR3 contains 14 residues. Findings and caveats of the study: Shrinking CD4+ clones were chiefly CM and EM; CD8+ ones were chiefly EMRA. Within pre-infection memory, some responding clones were found, suggesting cross-reactive memory joined. Clonal second-wave expansions that peaked on day 37 had unconfirmed SARS-CoV-2 specificity.

From the 5' RACE reads, TCRdb called clonotypes with MiXCR, one entry per CDR3 protein. The repertoire holds 58,000 or so distinct CDR3 sequences, with roughly 26% as singletons. There are a few counts of this clonotype. What it binds is not known. The receptor was derived from a man aged 18 to 35 who had mild COVID-19 (a few samples of this study predate the infection). Cell type and time point are not known. This chain connects TRBV12-3 or TRBV12-4 to TRBJ2-2; no firm D call. The sequencing sample was made of PBMCs or a T cell subset sorted from them (not recorded which). The CDR3 here is CASSPRQAGGELFF. DNA for the CDR3: TGTGCCAGCAGTCCCCGACAAGCCGGCGGGGAGCTGTTTTTT.